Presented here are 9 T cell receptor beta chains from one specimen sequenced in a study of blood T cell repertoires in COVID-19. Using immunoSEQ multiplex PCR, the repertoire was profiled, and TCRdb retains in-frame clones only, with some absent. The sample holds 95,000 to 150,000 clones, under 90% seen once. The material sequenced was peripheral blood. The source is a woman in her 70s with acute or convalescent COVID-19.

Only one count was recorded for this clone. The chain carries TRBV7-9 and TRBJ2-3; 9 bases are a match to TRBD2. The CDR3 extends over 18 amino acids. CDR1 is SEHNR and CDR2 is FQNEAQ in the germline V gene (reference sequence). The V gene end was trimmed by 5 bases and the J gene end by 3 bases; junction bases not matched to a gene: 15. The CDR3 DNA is TGTGCCAGCAGCCCCAGGGGTAGCGGGGGTGCAAGGACAGATACGCAGTATTTT. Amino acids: CASSPRGSGGARTDTQYF.

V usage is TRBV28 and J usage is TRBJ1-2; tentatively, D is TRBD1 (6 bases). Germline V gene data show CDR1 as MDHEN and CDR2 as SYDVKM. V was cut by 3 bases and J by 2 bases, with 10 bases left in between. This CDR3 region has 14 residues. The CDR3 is CASSFTGQNYGYTF. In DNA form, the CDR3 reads TGTGCCAGCAGTTTCACCGGACAGAACTATGGCTACACCTTC.

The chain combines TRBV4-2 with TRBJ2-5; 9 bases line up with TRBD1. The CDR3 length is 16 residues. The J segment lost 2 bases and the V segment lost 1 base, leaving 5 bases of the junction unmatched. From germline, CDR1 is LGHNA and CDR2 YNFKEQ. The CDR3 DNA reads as TGTGCCAGCAGCCAAGGGGACAGGGCGTCTCAAGAGACCCAGTACTTC. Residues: CASSQGDRASQETQYF.

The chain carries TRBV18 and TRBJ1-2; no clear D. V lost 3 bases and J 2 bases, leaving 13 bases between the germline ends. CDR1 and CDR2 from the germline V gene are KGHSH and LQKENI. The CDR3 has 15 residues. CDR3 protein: CASSPGAGVNYGYTF. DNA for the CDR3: TGTGCCAGCTCACCGGGTGCGGGAGTAAACTATGGCTACACCTTC. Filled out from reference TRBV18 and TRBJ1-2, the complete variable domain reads NAGVMQNPRHLVRRRGQEARLRCSPMKGHSHVYWYRQLPEEGLKFMVYLQKENIIDESGMPKERFSAEFPKEGPSILRIQQVVRGDSAAYFCASSPGAGVNYGYTFGSGTRLTVV.

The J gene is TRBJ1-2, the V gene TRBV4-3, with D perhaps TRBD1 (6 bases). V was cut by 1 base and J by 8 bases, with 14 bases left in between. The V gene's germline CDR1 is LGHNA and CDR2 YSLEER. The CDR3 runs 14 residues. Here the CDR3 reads CASSQGEGVGGYTF. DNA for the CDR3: TGCGCCAGCAGCCAAGGGGAGGGGGTTGGCGGCTACACCTTC.

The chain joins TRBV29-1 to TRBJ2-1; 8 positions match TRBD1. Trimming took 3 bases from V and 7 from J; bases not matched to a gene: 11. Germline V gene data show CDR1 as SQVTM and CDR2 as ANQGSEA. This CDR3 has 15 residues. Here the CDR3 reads CSVDGRTGSGNEQFF. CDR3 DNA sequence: TGCAGCGTTGACGGTAGGACAGGGAGTGGGAATGAGCAGTTCTTC.

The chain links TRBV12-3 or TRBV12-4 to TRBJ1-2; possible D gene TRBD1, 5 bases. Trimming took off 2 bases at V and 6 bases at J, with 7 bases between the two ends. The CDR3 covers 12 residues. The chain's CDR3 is CASSLTGNGYTF. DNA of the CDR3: TGTGCCAGCAGTTTAACAGGAAATGGCTACACCTTC.

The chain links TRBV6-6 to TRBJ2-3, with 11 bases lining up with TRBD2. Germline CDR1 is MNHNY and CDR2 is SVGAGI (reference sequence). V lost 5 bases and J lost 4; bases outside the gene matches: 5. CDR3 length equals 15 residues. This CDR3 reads CASSVSGGAPDTQYF. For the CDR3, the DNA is TGTGCCAGCAGTGTTAGCGGGGGGGCACCAGATACGCAGTATTTT.

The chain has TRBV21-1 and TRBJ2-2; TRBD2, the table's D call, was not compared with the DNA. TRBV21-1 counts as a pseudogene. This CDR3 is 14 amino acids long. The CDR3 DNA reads TGTGCCAGCATCTTAGGGAGAAACACCGGGGAGCTGTTTTTT. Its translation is CASILGRNTGELFF.